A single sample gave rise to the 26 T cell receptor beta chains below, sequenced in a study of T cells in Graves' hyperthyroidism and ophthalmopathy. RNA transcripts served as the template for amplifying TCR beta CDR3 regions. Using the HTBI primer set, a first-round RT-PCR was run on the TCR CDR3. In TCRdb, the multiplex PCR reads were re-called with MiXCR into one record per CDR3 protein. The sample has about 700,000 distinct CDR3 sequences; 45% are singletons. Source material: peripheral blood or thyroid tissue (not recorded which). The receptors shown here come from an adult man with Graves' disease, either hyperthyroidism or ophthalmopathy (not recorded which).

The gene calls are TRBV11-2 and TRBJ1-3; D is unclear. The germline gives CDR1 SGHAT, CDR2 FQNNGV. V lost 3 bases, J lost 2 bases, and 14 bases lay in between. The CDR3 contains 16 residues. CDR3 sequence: CASSLVGRMAGNTIYF. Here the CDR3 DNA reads TGTGCCAGCAGCTTGGTAGGGAGGATGGCTGGAAACACCATATATTTT.

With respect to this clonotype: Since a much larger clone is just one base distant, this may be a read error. CDR3 sequence reads: CAIHPRSAGSPLHF. The CDR3 bases are TGTGCCATCCACCCTAGGAGCGCGGGTTCACCCCTCCACTTT. This sequence joins TRBV10-3 and TRBJ1-6; D unresolved. The V gene's germline CDR1 is ENHRY and CDR2 SYGVKD. The CDR3 contains 14 residues. Trimming took 8 bases from V and 9 from J, leaving 17 bases between them.

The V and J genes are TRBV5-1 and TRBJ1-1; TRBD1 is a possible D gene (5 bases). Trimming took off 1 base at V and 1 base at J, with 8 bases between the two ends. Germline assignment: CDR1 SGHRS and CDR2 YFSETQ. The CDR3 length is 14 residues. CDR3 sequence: CASSLMRGNTEAFF. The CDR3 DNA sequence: TGCGCCAGCAGCTTGATGAGGGGGAACACTGAAGCTTTCTTT.

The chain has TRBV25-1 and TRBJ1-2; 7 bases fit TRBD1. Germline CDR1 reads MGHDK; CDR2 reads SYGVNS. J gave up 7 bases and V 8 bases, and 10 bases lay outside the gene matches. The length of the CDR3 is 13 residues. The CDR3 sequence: CASRTGQFFGYTF. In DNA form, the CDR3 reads TGTGCCAGCCGGACGGGACAGTTCTTTGGCTACACCTTC.

The CDR3 loop is CASTTGTGDGELFF. CDR3 bases: TGTGCCAGCACCACAGGCACGGGAGACGGGGAGCTGTTTTTT. The V gene is TRBV7-9, the J gene TRBJ2-2, with D perhaps matching TRBD2 (6 bases). Trimming shortened V by 7 bases and J by 7 bases, and 16 bases separated the two germline ends. There are 14 residues in the CDR3. Germline V gives CDR1 SEHNR, CDR2 FQNEAQ (reference sequence).

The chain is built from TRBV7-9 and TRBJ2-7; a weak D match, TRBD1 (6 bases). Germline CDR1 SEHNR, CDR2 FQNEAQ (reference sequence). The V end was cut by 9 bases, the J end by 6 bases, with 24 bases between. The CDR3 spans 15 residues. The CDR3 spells CASHRRTITGSEQYF. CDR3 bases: TGTGCCAGTCACCGACGTACCATTACAGGGTCCGAGCAGTACTTC.

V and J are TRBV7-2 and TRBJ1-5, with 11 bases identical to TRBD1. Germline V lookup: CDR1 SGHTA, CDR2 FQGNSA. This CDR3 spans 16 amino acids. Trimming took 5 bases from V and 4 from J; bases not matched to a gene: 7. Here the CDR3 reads CASSQGQGAQNQPQHF. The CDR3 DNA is TGTGCCAGCAGCCAAGGACAGGGGGCGCAGAATCAGCCCCAGCATTTT.

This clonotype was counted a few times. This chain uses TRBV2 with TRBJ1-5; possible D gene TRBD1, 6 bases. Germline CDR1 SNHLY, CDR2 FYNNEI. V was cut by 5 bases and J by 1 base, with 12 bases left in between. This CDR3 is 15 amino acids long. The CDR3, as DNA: TGTGCCAGCAGTTTATCAGGGGTGAGCAATCAGCCCCAGCATTTT. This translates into CASSLSGVSNQPQHF.

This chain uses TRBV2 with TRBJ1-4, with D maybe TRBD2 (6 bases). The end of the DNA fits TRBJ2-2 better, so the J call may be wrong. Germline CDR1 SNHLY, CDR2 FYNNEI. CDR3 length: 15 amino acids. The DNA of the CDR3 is TGTGCCAGCAGTGCTACCGGGAGTCCCGACGGGGAGCTGTTTTTT. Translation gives CASSATGSPDGELFF.

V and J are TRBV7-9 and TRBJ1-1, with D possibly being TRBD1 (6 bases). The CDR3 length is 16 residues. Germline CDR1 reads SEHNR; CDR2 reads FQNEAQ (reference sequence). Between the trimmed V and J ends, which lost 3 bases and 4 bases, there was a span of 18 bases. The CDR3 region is CASSLSGGGASTEAFF. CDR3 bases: TGTGCCAGCAGCTTGTCAGGCGGGGGGGCGAGCACTGAAGCTTTCTTT.

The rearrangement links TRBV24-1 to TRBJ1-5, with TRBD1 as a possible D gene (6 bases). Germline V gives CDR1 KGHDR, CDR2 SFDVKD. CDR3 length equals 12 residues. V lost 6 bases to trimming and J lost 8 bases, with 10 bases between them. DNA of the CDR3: TGTGCCACCAGTCAGGGGACGGAGCCCCAGCATTTT. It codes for CATSQGTEPQHF.

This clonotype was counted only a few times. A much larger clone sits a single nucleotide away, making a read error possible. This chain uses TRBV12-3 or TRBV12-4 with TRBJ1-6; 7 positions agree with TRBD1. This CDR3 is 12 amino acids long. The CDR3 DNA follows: TGTGCCAGCAGGCCAGGGGGTTCACCCCCCCACTTT. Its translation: CASRPGGSPPHF.

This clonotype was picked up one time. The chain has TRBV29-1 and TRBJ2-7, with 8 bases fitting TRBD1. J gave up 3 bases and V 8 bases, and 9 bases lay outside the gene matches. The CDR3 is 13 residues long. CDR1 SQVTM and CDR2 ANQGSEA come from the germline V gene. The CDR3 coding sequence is TGCAGCTTAGGGCGACAGGGGTACTACGAGCAGTACTTC. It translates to CSLGRQGYYEQYF.

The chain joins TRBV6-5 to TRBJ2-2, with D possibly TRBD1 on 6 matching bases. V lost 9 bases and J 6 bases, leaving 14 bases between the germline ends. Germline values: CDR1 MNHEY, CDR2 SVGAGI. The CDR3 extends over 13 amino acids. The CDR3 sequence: CASKQGVAGELFF. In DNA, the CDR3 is TGTGCCAGTAAACAGGGTGTCGCCGGGGAGCTGTTTTTT.

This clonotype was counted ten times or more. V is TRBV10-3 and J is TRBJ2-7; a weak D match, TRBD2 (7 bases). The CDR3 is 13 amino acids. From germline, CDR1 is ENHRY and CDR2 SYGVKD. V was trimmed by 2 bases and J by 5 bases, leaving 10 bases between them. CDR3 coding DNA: TGTGCCATCAGTGAGGGGGAGGGGGACGAGCAGTACTTC. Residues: CAISEGEGDEQYF.

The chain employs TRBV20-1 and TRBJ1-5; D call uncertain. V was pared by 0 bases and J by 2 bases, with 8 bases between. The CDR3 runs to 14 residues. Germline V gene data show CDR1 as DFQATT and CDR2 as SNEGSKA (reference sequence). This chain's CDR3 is CSARDRGRNQPQHF. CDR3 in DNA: TGCAGTGCTAGAGATCGCGGACGCAATCAGCCCCAGCATTTT.

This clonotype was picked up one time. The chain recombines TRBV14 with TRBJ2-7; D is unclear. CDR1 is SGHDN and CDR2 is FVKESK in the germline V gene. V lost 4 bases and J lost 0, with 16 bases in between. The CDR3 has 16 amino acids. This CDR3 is CASSPLGRTSSYEQYF. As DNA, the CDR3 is TGTGCCAGCAGCCCCCTGGGCAGGACCAGCTCCTACGAGCAGTACTTC.

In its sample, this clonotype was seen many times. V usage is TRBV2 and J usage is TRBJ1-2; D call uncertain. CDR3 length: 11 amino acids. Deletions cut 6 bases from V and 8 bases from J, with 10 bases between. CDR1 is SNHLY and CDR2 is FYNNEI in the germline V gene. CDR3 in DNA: TGTGCCAGCAGCCCGGAGGACGGCTACACCTTC. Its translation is CASSPEDGYTF.

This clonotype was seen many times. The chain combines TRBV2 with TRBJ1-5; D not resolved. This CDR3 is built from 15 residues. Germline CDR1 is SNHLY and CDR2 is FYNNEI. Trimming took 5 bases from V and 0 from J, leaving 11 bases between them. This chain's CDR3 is CASSKEGPSNQPQHF. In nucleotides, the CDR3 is TGTGCCAGCAGTAAAGAGGGTCCTAGCAATCAGCCCCAGCATTTT.

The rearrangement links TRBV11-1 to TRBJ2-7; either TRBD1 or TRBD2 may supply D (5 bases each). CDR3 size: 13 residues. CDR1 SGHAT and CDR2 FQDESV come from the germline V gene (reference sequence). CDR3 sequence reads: CARDLGRPTEQYF. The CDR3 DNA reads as TGTGCTAGAGATCTGGGACGGCCTACGGAGCAGTACTTC. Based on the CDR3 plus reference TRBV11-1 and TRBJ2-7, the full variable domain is EAEVAQSPRYKITEKSQAVAFWCDPISGHATLYWYRQILGQGPELLVQFQDESVVDDSQLPKDRFSAERLKGVDSTLKIQPAELGDSAMYLCARDLGRPTEQYFGPGTRLTVT.

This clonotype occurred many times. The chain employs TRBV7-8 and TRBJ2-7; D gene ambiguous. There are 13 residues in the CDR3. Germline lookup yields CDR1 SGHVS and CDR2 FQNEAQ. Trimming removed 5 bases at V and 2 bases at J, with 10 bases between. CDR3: CASSQPPAYEQYF. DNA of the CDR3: TGTGCCAGCAGCCAGCCCCCAGCCTACGAGCAGTACTTC.

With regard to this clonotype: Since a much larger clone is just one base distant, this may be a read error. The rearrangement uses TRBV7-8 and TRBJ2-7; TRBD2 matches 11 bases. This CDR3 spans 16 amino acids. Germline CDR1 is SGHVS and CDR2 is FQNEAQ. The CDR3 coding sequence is TGTGCCAGCAGCTCACACACTAGCGGGAGTAGCTACGGGCAGTACTTC. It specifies CASSSHTSGSSYGQYF.

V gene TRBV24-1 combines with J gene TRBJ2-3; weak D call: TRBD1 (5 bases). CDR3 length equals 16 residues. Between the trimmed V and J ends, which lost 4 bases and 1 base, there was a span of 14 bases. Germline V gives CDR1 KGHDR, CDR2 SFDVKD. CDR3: CATSEPSGLGTDTQYF. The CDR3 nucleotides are TGTGCCACCAGTGAACCGTCAGGGCTCGGCACAGATACGCAGTATTTT.

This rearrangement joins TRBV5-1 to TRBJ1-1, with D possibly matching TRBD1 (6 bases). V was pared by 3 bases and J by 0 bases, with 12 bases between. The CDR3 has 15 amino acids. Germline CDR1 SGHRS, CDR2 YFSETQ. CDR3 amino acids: CASSSRGGVNTEAFF. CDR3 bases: TGCGCCAGCAGCTCCAGGGGAGGCGTGAACACTGAAGCTTTCTTT.

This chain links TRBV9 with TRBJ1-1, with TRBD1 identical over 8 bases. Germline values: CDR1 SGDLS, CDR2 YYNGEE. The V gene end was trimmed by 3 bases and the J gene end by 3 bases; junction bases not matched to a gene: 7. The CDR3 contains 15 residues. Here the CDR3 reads CASSADRVGDTEAFF. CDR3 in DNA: TGTGCCAGCAGCGCGGACAGGGTTGGAGACACTGAAGCTTTCTTT.

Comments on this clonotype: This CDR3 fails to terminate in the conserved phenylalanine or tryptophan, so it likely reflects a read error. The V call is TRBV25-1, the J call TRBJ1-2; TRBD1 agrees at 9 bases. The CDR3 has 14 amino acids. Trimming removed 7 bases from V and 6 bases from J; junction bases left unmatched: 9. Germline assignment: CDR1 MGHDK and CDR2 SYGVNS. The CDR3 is CASTPAGTGNGYTL. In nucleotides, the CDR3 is TGTGCCAGCACTCCCGCCGGGACAGGGAATGGCTACACCCTC.